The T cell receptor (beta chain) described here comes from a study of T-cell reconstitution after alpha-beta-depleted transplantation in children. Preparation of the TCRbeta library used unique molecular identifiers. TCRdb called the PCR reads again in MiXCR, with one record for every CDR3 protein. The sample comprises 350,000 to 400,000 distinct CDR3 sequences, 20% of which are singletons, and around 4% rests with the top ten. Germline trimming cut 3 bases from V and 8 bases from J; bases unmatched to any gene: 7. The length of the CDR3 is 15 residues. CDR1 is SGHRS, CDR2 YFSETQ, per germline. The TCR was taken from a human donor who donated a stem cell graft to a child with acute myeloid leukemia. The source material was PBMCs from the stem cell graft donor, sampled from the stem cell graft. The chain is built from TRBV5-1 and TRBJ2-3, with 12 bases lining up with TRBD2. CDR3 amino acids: CASSSTSGRSGTQYF. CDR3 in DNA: TGCGCCAGCAGCTCGACTAGCGGGAGAAGTGGTACGCAGTATTTT.